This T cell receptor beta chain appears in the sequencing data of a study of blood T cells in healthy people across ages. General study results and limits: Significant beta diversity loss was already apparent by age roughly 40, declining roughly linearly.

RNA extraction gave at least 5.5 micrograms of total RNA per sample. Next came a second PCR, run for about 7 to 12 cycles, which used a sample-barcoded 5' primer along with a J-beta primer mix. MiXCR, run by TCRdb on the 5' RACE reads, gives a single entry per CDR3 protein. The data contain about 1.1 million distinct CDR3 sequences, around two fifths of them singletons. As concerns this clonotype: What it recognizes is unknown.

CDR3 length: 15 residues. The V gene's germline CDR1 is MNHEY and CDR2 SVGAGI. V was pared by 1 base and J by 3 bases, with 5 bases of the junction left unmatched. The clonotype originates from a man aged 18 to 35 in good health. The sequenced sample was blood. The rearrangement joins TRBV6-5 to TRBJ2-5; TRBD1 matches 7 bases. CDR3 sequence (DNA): TGTGCCAGCAGTTACTTCACCGGGACAGAAGAGACCCAGTACTTC. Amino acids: CASSYFTGTEETQYF.